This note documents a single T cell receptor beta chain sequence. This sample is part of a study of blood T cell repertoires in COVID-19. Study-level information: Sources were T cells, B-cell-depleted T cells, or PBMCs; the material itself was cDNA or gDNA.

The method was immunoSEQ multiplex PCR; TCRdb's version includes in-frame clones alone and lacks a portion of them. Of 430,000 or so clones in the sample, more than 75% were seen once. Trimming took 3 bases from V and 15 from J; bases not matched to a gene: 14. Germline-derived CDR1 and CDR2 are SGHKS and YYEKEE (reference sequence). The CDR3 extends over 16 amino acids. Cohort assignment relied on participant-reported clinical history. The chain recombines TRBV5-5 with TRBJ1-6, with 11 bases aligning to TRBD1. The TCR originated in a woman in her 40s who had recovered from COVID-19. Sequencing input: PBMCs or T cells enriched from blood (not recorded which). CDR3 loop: CASSSGGGQGVRHLHF. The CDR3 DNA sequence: TGTGCCAGCAGCTCCGGAGGGGGACAGGGGGTTCGTCACCTCCACTTT.